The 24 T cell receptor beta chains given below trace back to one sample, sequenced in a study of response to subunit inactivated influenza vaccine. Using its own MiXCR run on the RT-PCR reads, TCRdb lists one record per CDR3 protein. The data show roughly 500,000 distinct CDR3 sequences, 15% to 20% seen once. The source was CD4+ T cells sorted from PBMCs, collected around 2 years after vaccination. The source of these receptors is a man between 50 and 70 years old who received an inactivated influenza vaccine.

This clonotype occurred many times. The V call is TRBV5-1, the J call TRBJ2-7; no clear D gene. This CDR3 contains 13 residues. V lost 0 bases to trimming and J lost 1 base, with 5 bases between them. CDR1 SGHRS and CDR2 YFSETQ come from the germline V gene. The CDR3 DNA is TGCGCCAGCAGCTTGGAGAGGTCCTACGAGCAGTACTTC. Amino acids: CASSLERSYEQYF.

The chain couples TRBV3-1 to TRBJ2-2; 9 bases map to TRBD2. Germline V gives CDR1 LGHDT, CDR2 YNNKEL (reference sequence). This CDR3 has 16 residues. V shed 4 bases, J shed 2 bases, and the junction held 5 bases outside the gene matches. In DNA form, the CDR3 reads TGTGCCAGCAGCCGGCGGGGGGGTACAAACACCGGGGAGCTGTTTTTT. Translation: CASSRRGGTNTGELFF.

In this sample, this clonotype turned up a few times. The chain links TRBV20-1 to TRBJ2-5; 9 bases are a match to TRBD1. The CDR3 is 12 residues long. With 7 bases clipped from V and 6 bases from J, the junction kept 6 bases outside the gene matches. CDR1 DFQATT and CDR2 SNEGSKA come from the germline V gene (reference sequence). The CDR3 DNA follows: TGCAGTGTAGGACAGGGGAGGAAGACCCAGTACTTC. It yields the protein CSVGQGRKTQYF.

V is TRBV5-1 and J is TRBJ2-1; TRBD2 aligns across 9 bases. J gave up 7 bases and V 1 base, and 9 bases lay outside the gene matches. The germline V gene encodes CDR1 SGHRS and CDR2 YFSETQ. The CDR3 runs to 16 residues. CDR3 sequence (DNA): TGCGCCAGCAGCTTGCGGGGGCTAGCGGGACTGAATGAGCAGTTCTTC. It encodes CASSLRGLAGLNEQFF.

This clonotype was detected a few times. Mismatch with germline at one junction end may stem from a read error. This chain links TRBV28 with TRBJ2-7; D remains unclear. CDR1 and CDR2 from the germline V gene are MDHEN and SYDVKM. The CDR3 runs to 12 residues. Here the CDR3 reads CASSLWTEEQYF. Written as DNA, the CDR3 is TGTGCCAGCAGTCTATGGACGGAGGAGCAGTACTTC.

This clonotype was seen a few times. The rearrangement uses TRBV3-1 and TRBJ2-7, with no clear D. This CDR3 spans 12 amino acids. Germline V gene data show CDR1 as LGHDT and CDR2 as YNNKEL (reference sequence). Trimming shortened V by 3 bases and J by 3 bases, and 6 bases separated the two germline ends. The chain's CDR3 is CASSHSFYEQYF. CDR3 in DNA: TGTGCCAGCAGCCACAGCTTCTACGAGCAGTACTTC.

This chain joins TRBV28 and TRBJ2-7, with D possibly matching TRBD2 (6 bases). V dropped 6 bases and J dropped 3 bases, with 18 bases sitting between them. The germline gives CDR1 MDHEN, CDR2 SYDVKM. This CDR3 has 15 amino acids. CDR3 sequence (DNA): TGTGCCAGCAGATCCCGGGGACTCAAGGGCTACGAGCAGTACTTC. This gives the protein CASRSRGLKGYEQYF.

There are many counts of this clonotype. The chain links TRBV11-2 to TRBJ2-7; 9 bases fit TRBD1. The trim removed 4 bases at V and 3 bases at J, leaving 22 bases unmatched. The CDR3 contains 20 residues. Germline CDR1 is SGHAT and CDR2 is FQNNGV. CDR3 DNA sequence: TGTGCCAGCAGCTCCCAACACAGGGGGCGGTGGGCTAGAATTGGCTACGAGCAGTACTTC. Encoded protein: CASSSQHRGRWARIGYEQYF.

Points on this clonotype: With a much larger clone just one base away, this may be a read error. The CDR3 DNA reads as TGTGCCAGCAGCGTAGGGACAGAATACGAGCAGTACTTC. Protein product: CASSVGTEYEQYF. V gene TRBV9 combines with J gene TRBJ2-7, with D tentatively TRBD1 (6 bases). V was cut by 0 bases and J by 4 bases, with 8 bases left in between. This CDR3 contains 13 residues. Looked up from germline, CDR1 is SGDLS and CDR2 is YYNGEE.

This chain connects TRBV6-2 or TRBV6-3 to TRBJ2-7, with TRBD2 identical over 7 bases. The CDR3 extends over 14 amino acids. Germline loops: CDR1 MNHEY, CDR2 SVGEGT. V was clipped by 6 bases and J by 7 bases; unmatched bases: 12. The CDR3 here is CASSQLANVLEQYF. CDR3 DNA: TGTGCCAGCAGCCAACTAGCGAACGTCCTGGAGCAGTACTTC.

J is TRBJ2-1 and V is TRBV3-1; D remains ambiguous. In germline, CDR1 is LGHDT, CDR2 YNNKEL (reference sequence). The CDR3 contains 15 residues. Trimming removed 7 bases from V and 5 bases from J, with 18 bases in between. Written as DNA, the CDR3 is TGTGCCAGCACAAGATCTGAAGTTGTAGACAATGAGCAGTTCTTC. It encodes CASTRSEVVDNEQFF.

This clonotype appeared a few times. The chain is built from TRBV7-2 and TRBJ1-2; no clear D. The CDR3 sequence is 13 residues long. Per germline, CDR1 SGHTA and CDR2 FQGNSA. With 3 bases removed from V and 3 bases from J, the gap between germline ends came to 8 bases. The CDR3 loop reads CASSFPEDYGYTF. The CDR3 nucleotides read TGTGCCAGCAGCTTCCCGGAGGACTATGGCTACACCTTC.

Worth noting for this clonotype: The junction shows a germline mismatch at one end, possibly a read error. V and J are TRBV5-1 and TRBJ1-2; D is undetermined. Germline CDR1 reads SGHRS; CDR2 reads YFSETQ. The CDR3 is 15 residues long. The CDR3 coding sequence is TGCGCCAGCAGCATGGATGGTACCTCTCTCTATAGCTACACCTTC. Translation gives CASSMDGTSLYSYTF. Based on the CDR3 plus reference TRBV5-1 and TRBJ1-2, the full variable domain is KAGVTQTPRYLIKTRGQQVTLSCSPISGHRSVSWYQQTPGQGLQFLFEYFSETQRNKGNFPGRFSGRQFSNSRSEMNVSTLELGDSALYLCASSMDGTSLYSYTFGSGTRLTVV.

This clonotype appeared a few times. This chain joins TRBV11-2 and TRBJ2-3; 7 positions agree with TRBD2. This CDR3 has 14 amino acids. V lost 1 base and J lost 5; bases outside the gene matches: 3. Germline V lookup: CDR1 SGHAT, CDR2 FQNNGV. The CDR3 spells CASSLVRELDTQYF. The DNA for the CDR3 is TGTGCCAGCAGCTTAGTGCGGGAGTTAGATACGCAGTATTTT.

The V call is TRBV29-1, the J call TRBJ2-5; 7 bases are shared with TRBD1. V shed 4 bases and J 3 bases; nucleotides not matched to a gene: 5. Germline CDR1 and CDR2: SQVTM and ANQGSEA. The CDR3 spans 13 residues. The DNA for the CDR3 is TGCAGCGTTGCCACCGGGACAGAAGAGACCCAGTACTTC. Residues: CSVATGTEETQYF.

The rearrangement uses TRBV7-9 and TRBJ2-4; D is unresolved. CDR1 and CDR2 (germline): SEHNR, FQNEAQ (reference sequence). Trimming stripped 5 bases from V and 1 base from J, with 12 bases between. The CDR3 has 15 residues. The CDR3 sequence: CASSESRMAKNIQYF. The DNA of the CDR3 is TGTGCCAGCAGCGAAAGTAGGATGGCCAAAAACATTCAGTACTTC.

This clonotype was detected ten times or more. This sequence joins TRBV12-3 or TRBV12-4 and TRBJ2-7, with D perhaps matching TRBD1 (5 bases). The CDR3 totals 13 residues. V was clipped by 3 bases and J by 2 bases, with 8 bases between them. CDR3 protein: CASSLGRAYEQYF. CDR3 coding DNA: TGTGCCAGCAGTTTGGGCAGGGCCTACGAGCAGTACTTC.

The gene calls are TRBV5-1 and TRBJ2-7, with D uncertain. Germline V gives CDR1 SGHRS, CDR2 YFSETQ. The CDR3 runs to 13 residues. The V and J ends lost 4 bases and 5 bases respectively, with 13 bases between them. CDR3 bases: TGCGCCAGCAGCCCTGAGTCTGTCCACGAGCAGTACTTC. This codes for CASSPESVHEQYF.

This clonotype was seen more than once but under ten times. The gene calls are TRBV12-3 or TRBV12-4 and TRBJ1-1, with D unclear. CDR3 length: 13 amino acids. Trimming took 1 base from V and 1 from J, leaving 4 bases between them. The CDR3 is CASSLEKNTEAFF. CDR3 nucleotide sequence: TGTGCCAGCAGTTTAGAGAAGAACACTGAAGCTTTCTTT.

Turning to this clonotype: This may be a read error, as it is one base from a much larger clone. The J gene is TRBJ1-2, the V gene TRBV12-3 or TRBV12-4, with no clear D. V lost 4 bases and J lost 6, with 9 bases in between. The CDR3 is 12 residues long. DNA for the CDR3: TGTGCCAGCAGTTCGGACGGCAATGGCTACACCTTC. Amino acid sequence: CASSSDGNGYTF.

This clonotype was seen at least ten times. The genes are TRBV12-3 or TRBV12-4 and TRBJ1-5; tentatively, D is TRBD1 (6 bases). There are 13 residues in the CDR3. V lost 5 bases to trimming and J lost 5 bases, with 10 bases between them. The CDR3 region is CASSLRGDQPQHF. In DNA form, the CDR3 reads TGTGCCAGCAGTCTCAGGGGAGATCAGCCCCAGCATTTT.

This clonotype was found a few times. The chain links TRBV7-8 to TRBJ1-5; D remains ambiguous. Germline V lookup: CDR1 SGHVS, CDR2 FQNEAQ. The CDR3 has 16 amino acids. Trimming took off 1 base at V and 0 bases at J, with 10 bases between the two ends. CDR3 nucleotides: TGTGCCAGCAGCTTAGTAGGGTTCTATAGCAATCAGCCCCAGCATTTT. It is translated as CASSLVGFYSNQPQHF.

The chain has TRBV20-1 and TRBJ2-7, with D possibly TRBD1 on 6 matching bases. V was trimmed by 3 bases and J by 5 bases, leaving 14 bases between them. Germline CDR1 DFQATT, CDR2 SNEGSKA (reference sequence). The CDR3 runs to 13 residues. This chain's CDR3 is CSASRPGDDEQYF. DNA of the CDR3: TGCAGTGCTAGTAGGCCAGGGGACGACGAGCAGTACTTC.

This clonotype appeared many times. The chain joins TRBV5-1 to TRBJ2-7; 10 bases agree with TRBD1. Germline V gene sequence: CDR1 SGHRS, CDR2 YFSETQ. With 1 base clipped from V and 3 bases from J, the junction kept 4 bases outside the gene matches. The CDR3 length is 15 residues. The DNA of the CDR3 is TGCGCCAGCAGCTTGTTTGGACAGGGGGACTACGAGCAGTACTTC. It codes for CASSLFGQGDYEQYF.